This passage covers 4 T cell receptor beta chains from one sample sequenced in a study of cytomegalovirus exposure and HLA in healthy donors. A multiplex PCR was run with 60 Vbeta primers and 13 Jbeta primers. Repertoires were generated with immunoSEQ multiplex PCR, while TCRdb's copy carries only in-frame clones and drops some. The sample consists of more than 110,000 clones, less than 85% of them appearing once. The material sequenced was PBMCs. These receptors were taken from a woman aged 60-70 years in good health and CMV-seropositive.

The chain links TRBV28 to TRBJ2-7; D may be TRBD2 (6 bases). The CDR3 is 16 amino acids. V was trimmed by 5 bases and J by 3 bases, leaving 20 bases between them. Germline CDR1 reads MDHEN; CDR2 reads SYDVKM. CDR3 in amino acids: CASSPVYAGPLYEQYF. The CDR3 region has the DNA TGTGCCAGCAGTCCCGTATATGCGGGACCTCTCTACGAGCAGTACTTC.

V and J are TRBV6-1 and TRBJ1-5; 8 bases align to TRBD1. Germline V lookup: CDR1 MNHNS, CDR2 SASEGT. Germline trimming cut 6 bases from V and 2 bases from J; bases unmatched to any gene: 0. The CDR3 totals 13 residues. The CDR3 DNA reads as TGTGCCAGCAGGGACAGGGGCAATCAGCCCCAGCATTTT. This translates into CASRDRGNQPQHF.

Regarding this clone: The sample contains more than one DNA sequence encoding this CDR3. The chain recombines TRBV2 with TRBJ1-1; D gene ambiguous. CDR1 and CDR2 from the germline V gene are SNHLY and FYNNEI. CDR3 length equals 11 residues. The V end was cut by 6 bases, the J end by 1 base, with 3 bases between. CDR3 nucleotide sequence: TGTGCCAGCAGAGCGAACACTGAAGCTTTCTTT. It translates to CASRANTEAFF.

The chain employs TRBV5-4 and TRBJ2-1, with 12 nucleotides matching TRBD2. Trimming at V came to 1 base and at J to 1 base, leaving 6 bases not matched to a gene. Germline CDR1 SGHNT, CDR2 YYREEE (reference sequence). The CDR3 is 18 amino acids. CDR3: CASSLKTSGGWSYNEQFF. The CDR3, as DNA: TGTGCCAGCAGCTTGAAGACTAGCGGGGGTTGGTCCTACAATGAGCAGTTCTTC.